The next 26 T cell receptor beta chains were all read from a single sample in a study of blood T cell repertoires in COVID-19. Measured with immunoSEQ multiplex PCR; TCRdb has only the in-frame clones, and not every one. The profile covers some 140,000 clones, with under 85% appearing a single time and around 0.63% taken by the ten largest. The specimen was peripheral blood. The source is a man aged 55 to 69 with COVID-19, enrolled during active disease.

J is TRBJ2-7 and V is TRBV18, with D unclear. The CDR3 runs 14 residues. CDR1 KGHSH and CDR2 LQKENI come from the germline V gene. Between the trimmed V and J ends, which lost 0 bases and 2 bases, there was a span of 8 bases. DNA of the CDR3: TGTGCCAGCTCACCACCCGACTGGCCCTACGAGCAGTACTTC. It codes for CASSPPDWPYEQYF.

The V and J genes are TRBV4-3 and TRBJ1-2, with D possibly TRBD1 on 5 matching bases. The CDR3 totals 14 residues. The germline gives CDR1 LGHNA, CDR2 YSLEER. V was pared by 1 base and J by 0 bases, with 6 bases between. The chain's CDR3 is CASSQGQSNYGYTF. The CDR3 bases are TGCGCCAGCAGCCAAGGACAGTCTAACTATGGCTACACCTTC.

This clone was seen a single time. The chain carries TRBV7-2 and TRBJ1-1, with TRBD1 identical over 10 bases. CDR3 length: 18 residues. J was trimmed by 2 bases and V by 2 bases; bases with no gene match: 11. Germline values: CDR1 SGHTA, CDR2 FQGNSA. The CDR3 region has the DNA TGTGCCAGCAGCTTATCCCCGAGGGACAGGGGACAAAACACTGAAGCTTTCTTT. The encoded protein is CASSLSPRDRGQNTEAFF.

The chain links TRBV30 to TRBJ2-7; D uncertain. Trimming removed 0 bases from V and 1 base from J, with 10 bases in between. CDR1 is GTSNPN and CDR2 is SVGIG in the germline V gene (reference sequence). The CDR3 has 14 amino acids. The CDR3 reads CAWSVQQMSYEQYF. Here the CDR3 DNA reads TGTGCCTGGAGTGTACAACAGATGTCCTACGAGCAGTACTTC.

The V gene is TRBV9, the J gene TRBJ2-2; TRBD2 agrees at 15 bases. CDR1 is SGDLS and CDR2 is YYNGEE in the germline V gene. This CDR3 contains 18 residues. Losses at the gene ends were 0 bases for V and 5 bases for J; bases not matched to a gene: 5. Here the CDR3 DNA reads TGTGCCAGCAGCGTAGCTAGGACTAGCGGGAGGGCTACCGGGGAGCTGTTTTTT. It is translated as CASSVARTSGRATGELFF.

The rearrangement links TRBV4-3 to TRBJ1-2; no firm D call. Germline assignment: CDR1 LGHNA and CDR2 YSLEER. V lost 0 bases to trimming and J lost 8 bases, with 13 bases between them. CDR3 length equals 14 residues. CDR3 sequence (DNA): TGCGCCAGCAGCCAAGATGGCCGGGGAGGAGGCTACACCTTC. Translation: CASSQDGRGGGYTF.

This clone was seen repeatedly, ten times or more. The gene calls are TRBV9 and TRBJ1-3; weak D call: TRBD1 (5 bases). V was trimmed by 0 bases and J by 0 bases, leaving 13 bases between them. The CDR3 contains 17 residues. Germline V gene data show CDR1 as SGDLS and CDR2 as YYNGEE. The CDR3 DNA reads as TGTGCCAGCAGCGTAGTGTCAGGGCCCATCTCTGGAAACACCATATATTTT. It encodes CASSVVSGPISGNTIYF.

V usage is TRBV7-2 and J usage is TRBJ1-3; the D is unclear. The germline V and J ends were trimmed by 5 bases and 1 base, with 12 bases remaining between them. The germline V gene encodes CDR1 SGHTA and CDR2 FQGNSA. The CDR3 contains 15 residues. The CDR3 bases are TGTGCCAGCAGCCTCGAGAACTCGTCTGGAAACACCATATATTTT. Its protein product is CASSLENSSGNTIYF.

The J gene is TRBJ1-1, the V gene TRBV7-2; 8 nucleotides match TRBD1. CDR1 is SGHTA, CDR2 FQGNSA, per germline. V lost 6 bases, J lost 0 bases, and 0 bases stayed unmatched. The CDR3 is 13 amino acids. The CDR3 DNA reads TGTGCCAGCAGGACAGGGGTGAACACTGAAGCTTTCTTT. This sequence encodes CASRTGVNTEAFF.

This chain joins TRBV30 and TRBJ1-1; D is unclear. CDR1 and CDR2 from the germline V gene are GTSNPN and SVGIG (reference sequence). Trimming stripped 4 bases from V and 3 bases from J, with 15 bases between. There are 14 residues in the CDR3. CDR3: CAWTVSLGDTEAFF. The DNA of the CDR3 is TGTGCCTGGACGGTCTCCCTGGGAGACACTGAAGCTTTCTTT.

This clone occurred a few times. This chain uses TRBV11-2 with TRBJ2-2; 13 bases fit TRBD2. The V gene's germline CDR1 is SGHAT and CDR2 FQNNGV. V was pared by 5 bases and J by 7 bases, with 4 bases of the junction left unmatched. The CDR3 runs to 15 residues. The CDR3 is CASSQGLAGFGELFF. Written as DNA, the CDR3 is TGTGCCAGCAGCCAGGGACTAGCGGGGTTCGGGGAGCTGTTTTTT.

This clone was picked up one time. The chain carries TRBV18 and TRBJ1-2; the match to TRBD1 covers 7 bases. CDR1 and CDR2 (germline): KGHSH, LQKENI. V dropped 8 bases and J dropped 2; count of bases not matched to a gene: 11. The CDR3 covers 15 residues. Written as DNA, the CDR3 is TGTGCCAGCGCCCTGCAGGGGGAAAAAAACTATGGCTACACCTTC. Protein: CASALQGEKNYGYTF.

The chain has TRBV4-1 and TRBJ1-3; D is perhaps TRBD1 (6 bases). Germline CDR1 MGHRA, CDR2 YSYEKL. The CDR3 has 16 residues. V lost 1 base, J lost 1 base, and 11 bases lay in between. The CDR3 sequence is CASSQGIGTSGNTIYF. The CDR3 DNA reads TGCGCCAGCAGCCAAGGGATCGGGACATCTGGAAACACCATATATTTT.

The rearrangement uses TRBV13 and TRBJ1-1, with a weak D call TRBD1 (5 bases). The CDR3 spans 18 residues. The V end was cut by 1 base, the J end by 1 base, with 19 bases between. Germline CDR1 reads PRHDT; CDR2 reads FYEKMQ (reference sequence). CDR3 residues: CASSLARLGRAENTEAFF. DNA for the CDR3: TGTGCCAGCAGCTTAGCCAGGTTAGGCAGGGCTGAGAACACTGAAGCTTTCTTT.

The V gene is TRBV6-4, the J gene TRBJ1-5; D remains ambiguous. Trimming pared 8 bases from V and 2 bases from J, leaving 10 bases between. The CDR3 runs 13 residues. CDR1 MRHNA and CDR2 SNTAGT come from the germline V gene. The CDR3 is CASSPGGNQPQHF. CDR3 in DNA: TGTGCCAGCTCTCCCGGGGGCAATCAGCCCCAGCATTTT.

CDR3 sequence: CASSERLAGGISSYNEQFF. In nucleotides, the CDR3 is TGTGCCAGCAGTGAAAGGTTAGCGGGAGGGATTAGCTCCTACAATGAGCAGTTCTTC. J is TRBJ2-1 and V is TRBV6-1; TRBD2 agrees at 11 bases. After removal of 2 bases from V and 0 bases from J, the junction contained 9 bases not matched to a gene. The CDR3 has 19 amino acids. Germline V lookup: CDR1 MNHNS, CDR2 SASEGT.

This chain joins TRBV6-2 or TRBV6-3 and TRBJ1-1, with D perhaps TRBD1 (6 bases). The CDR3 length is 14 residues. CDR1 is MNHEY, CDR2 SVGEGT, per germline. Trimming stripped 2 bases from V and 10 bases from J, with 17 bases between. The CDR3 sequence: CASSYGGTIGGAFF. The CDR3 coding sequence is TGTGCCAGCAGTTACGGAGGTACCATAGGGGGAGCTTTCTTT.

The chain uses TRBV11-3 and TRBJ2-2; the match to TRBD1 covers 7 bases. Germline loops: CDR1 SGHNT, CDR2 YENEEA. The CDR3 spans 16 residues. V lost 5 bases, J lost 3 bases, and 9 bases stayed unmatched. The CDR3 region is CASSRAWTGDTGELFF. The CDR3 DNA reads TGTGCCAGCAGCCGTGCATGGACAGGTGACACCGGGGAGCTGTTTTTT.

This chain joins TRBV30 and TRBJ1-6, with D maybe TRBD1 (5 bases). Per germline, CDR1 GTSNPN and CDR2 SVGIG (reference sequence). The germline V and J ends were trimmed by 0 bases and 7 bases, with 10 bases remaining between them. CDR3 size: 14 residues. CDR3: CAWSVPRANSPLHF. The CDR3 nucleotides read TGTGCCTGGAGTGTACCCAGGGCCAATTCACCCCTCCACTTT.

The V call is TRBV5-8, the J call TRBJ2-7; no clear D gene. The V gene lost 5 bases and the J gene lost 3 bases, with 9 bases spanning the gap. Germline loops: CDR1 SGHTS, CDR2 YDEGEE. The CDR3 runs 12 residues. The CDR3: CASSSRHYEQYF. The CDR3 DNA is TGTGCCAGCAGTTCACGACACTACGAGCAGTACTTC. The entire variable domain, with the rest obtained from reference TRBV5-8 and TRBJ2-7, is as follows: EAGVTQSPTHLIKTRGQQATLRCSPISGHTSVYWYQQALGLGLQFLLWYDEGEERNRGNFPPRFSGRQFPNYSSELNVNALELEDSALYLCASSSRHYEQYFGPGTRLTVT.

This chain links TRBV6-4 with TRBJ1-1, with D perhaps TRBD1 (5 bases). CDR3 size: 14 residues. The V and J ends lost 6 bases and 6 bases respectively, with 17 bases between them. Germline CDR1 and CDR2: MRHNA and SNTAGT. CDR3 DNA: TGTGCCAGCAGGCAACAACGCGGGACGGCTGAAGCTTTCTTT. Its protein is CASRQQRGTAEAFF.

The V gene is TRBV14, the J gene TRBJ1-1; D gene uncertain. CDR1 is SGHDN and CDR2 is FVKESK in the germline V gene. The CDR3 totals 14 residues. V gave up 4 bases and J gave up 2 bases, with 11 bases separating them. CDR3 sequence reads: CASSLTTFNTEAFF. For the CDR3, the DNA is TGTGCCAGCAGCCTAACAACCTTTAACACTGAAGCTTTCTTT.

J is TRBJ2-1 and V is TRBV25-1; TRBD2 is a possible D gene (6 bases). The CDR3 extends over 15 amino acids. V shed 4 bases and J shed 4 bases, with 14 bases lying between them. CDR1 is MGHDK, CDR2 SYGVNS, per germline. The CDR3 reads CASSAPGLPYNEQFF. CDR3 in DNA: TGTGCCAGCAGTGCCCCGGGACTCCCTTACAATGAGCAGTTCTTC.

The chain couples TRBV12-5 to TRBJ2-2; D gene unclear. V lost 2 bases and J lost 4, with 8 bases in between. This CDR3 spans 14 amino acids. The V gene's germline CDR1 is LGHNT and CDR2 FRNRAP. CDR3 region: CASGLSTVTGELFF. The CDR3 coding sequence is TGTGCTAGTGGTTTGAGCACAGTCACCGGGGAGCTGTTTTTT. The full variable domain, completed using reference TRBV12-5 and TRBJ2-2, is DARVTQTPRHKVTEMGQEVTMRCQPILGHNTVFWYRQTMMQGLELLAYFRNRAPLDDSGMPKDRFSAEMPDATLATLKIQPSEPRDSAVYFCASGLSTVTGELFFGEGSRLTVL.

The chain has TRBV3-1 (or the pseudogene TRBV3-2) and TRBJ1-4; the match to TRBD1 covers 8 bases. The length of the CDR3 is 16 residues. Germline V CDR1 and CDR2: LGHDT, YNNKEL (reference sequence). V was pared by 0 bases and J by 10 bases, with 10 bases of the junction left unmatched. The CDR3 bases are TGTGCCAGCAGCCAAGATTTGACAGGGGCCCTACTAAAACTGTTTTTT. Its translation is CASSQDLTGALLKLFF.

The CDR3 region is CASSQDRFGQADYGYTF. The CDR3 region has the DNA TGCGCCAGCAGCCAAGATCGGTTCGGCCAAGCGGACTATGGCTACACCTTC. This chain uses TRBV4-3 with TRBJ1-2, with unresolved D. Germline V gives CDR1 LGHNA, CDR2 YSLEER. The V gene lost 0 bases and the J gene lost 3 bases, with 17 bases spanning the gap. The length of the CDR3 is 17 residues.